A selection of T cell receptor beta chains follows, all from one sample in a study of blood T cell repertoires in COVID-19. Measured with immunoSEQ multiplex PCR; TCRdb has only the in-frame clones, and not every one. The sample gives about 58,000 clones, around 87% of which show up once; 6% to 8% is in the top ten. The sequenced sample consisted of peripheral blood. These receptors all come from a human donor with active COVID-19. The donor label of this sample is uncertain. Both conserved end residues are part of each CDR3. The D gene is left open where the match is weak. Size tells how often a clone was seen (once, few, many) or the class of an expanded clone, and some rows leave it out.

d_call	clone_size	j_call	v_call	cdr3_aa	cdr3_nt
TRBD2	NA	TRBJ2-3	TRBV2	CASSFNRLAGGLSDTQYF	TGTGCCAGCAGTTTTAACCGACTAGCGGGAGGGCTTTCAGATACGCAGTATTTT
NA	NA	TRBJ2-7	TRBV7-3	CASSHGGEQYF	TGTGCCAGTTCACACGGGGGCGAGCAGTACTTC
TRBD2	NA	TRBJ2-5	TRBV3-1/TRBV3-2	CASSPPMAGGGETQYF	TGTGCCAGCAGCCCGCCTATGGCGGGGGGGGGAGAGACCCAGTACTTC
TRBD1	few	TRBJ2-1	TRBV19	CASKAWQGAQMNEQFF	TGTGCCAGTAAAGCTTGGCAGGGGGCGCAAATGAATGAGCAGTTCTTC
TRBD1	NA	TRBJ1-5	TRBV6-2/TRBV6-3	CASSYPGQGVWSNQPQHF	TGTGCCAGCAGTTACCCGGGACAGGGAGTTTGGAGCAATCAGCCCCAGCATTTT
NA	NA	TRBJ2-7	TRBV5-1	CASRREPQRSSYEQYF	TGCGCCAGCAGACGAGAGCCACAGAGAAGCTCCTACGAGCAGTACTTC
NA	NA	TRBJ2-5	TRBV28	CASSTTRIGPRETQYF	TGTGCCAGCAGTACCACGAGGATTGGCCCGCGGGAGACCCAGTACTTC
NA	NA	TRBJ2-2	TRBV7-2	CASSLAWGRDTGELFF	TGTGCCAGCAGCTTAGCGTGGGGGCGTGACACCGGGGAGCTGTTTTTT
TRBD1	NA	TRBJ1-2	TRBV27	CASSLSWGAGGIFGYTF	TGTGCCAGCAGTTTATCCTGGGGGGCAGGGGGTATTTTTGGCTACACCTTC
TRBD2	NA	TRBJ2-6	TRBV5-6	CASSSPSGGASGANVLTF	TGTGCCAGCAGTTCTCCTAGCGGGGGGGCCTCTGGGGCCAACGTCCTGACTTTC
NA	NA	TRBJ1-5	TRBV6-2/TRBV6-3	CASSYLIGGSYSNQPQHF	TGTGCCAGCAGTTACCTGATTGGCGGCAGCTATAGCAATCAGCCCCAGCATTTT
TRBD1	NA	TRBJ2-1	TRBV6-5	CASRGTGVLGEQFF	TGTGCCAGCAGAGGGACAGGGGTTTTAGGTGAGCAGTTCTTC
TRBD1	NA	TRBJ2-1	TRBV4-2	CASSQLTGGYNEQFF	TGTGCCAGCAGCCAACTGACAGGGGGCTACAATGAGCAGTTCTTC
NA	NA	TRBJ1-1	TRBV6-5	CASSYFRTKNTEAFF	TGTGCCAGCAGTTACTTCCGGACTAAGAACACTGAAGCTTTCTTT
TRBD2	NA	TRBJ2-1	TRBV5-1	CASSSDSSGSSYNEQFF	TGCGCCAGCAGCTCGGATTCGAGCGGGAGCTCCTACAATGAGCAGTTCTTC